The 4 T cell receptor beta chains reported below all come from one sample, sequenced in a study of blood T cell repertoires in COVID-19. Profiling relied on immunoSEQ multiplex PCR, and the TCRdb table lists in-frame clones only, not all of them. Among some 100,000 clones, approximately 89% were seen once, and the ten largest hold around 10%. Sequencing input: peripheral blood. These receptors all stem from a woman between 25 and 40 years old with acute or convalescent COVID-19.

The chain couples TRBV27 to TRBJ1-1; perhaps TRBD1 as D (6 bases). V was pared by 4 bases and J by 7 bases, with 16 bases between. The CDR3 is 14 amino acids. In germline, CDR1 is MNHEY, CDR2 SMNVEV (reference sequence). The CDR3 sequence: CASSSTGTWGEAFF. The DNA for the CDR3 is TGTGCCAGCAGTTCAACAGGGACATGGGGTGAAGCTTTCTTT.

The chain carries TRBV5-1 and TRBJ1-1, with D possibly matching TRBD1 (6 bases). The CDR3 is 15 amino acids. The V gene lost 4 bases and the J gene lost 6 bases, with 19 bases spanning the gap. Germline CDR1 is SGHRS and CDR2 is YFSETQ. The CDR3 nucleotides read TGCGCCAGCAGCCCAGACCAGCCCGGGACATCTGAAGCTTTCTTT. This codes for CASSPDQPGTSEAFF.

A single count supports this clone. This chain joins TRBV12-3 or TRBV12-4 and TRBJ2-2, with 8 bases aligning to TRBD1. This CDR3 comprises 13 residues. V was pared by 8 bases and J by 4 bases, with 3 bases of the junction left unmatched. CDR3 coding DNA: TGTGCCAGCCGACAGGGGAGCACCGGGGAGCTGTTTTTT. It is translated as CASRQGSTGELFF.

The CDR3 protein is CASKRGWSTDTQYF. CDR3 nucleotide sequence: TGTGCCAGTAAGAGGGGGTGGAGCACAGATACGCAGTATTTT. The chain combines TRBV19 with TRBJ2-3; D possibly corresponds to TRBD1 (6 bases). Germline values: CDR1 LNHDA, CDR2 SQIVND (reference sequence). This CDR3 has 14 residues. Between the trimmed V and J ends, which lost 7 bases and 0 bases, there was a span of 11 bases.